The TCR beta chain described here comes from a study of post-analysis software for immune sequencing data (dated by TCRdb to 2015 to 2017). Describing the broader study: The recorded disease courses included relapsing-remitting, secondary progressive and progressive-relapsing multiple sclerosis, and some patients had no subtype annotation. The multiple sclerosis patient repertoires were compared with 10 or so previously published healthy control repertoires from donors aged about 6 to 25 years. A subset of samples was prepared in parallel using single-end sample barcoding, then pooled and co-amplified after Illumina adapter ligation.

The research as a whole found: Significantly lower normalized Chao1 diversity was found in multiple sclerosis patients than in controls, suggesting substantial peripheral T-cell clonal expansion. Patients showed significantly higher frequencies than controls for five TRBV segments, among them TRBV5-6, TRBV5-1 and TRBV20-1. The multiple sclerosis patient group was slightly younger than the control group. When samples were clustered directly using the F measure, samples prepared in the same batch co-clustered strongly, which prompted a batch-effect correction.

The CDR3 covers 15 residues, taking in both the cysteine and the phenylalanine. CDR3 DNA only is kept here, 45 bases in frame from base 1. V lost 3 bases and J lost 6 bases; the stretch between them is 17 bases long. Via the germline V gene (reference sequence), CDR1 is MNHEY and CDR2 SMNVEV. Points on this clonotype: No antigen is known for it. No per-base quality is available; no much larger clone lies one base away.

Libraries came from PCR. Instrument on record: Illumina HiSeq 2500. Unique molecular identifiers were incorporated into TCR beta cDNA libraries to reduce PCR and sequencing biases. Approximately 500,000 cDNA molecules were obtained per 1 to 10 million input T cells, so each molecule approximated one T cell. The patient libraries were prepared and sequenced using the same protocol as the earlier healthy control dataset. Samples belonging to the same batch were prepared together, multiplexed and sequenced on a shared HiSeq lane. The paper's processing steps were these. Raw barcoded reads were processed with MIGEC, and single-read molecular identifier groups were discarded before consensus assembly and CDR3 extraction. VDJtools was used for post-analysis of the clonotype tables, with diversity normalized by down-sampling every dataset to the smallest sample size. In repertoire overlap clustering, CDR3 amino acid sequences, but not nucleotide sequences, were matched to correct batch-related cross-sample contamination. TCRdb reworked the public reads: Q25 trimming with fastp, MiXCR clone assembly, productive beta chains retained. All rows with the same CDR3 protein become a single entry with the most common DNA and genes. Clone size and V and J calls follow TCRdb, not the original study. This sample has roughly 800,000 distinct CDR3 sequences in its table, and 25% to 30% of those were observed once. The ten largest clones take up more than 0.55% of the sample.

To demonstrate the VDJtools post-analysis software, TCR beta repertoires were profiled from the peripheral blood of about 13 young patients with multiple sclerosis. The multiple sclerosis patients were children and adolescents between roughly 6 and 16 years of age. Sequencing was performed on blood. This TCR came from a girl aged 5-17 years with multiple sclerosis. The chain joins TRBV27 to TRBJ1-1; the D gene remains uncertain. For the CDR3, the sequence is CASSFTAYPRSEAFF. The bases read TGTGCCAGCAGTTTCACCGCGTATCCCCGGTCTGAAGCTTTCTTT.